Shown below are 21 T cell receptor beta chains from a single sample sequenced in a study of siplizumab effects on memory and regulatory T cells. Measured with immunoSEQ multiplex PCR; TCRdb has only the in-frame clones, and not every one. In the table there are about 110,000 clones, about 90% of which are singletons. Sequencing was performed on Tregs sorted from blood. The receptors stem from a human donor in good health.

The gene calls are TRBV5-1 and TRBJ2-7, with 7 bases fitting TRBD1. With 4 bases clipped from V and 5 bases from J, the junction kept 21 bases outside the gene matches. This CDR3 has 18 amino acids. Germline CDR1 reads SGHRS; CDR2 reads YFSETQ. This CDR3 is CASSPVILSRTGVNEQYF. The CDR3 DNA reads TGCGCCAGCAGCCCAGTTATCCTGAGCCGGACAGGCGTAAACGAGCAGTACTTC. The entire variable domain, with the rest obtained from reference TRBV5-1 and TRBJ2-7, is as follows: KAGVTQTPRYLIKTRGQQVTLSCSPISGHRSVSWYQQTPGQGLQFLFEYFSETQRNKGNFPGRFSGRQFSNSRSEMNVSTLELGDSALYLCASSPVILSRTGVNEQYFGPGTRLTVT.

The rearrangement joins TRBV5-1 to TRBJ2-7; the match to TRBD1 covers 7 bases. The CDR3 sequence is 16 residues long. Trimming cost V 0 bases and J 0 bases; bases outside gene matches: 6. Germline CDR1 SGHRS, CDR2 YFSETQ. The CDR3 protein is CASSLVGGHSSYEQYF. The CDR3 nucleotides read TGCGCCAGCAGCTTGGTAGGGGGCCATAGCTCCTACGAGCAGTACTTC.

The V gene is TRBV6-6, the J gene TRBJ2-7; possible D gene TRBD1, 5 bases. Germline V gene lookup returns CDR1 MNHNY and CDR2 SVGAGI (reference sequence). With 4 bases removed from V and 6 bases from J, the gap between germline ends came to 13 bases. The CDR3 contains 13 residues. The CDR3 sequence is CASSWQGLREQYF. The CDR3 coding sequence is TGTGCCAGCAGTTGGCAGGGCTTGCGCGAGCAGTACTTC.

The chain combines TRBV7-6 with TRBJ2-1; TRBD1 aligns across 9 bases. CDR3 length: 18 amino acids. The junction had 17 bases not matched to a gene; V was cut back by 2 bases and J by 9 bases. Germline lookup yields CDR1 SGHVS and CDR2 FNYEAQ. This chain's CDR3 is CASSLYGGGTGTTSEQFF. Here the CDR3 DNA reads TGTGCCAGCAGCTTATACGGTGGGGGGACAGGGACGACTAGTGAGCAGTTCTTC.

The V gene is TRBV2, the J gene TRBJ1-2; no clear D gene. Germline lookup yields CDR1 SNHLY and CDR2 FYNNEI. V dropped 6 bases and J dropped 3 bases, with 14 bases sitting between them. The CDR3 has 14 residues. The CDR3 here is CASRWLEGHYGYTF. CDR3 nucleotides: TGTGCCAGCAGATGGTTAGAAGGGCACTATGGCTACACCTTC.

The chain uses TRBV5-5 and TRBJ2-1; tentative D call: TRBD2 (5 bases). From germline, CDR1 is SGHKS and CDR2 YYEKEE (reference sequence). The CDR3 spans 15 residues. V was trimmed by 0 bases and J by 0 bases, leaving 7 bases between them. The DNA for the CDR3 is TGTGCCAGCAGCTTGGTGGGGAGCTCCTACAATGAGCAGTTCTTC. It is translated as CASSLVGSSYNEQFF.

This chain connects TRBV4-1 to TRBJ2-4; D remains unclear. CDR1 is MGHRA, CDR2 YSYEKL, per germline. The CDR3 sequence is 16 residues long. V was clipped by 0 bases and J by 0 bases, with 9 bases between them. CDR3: CASSQEAEVAKNIQYF. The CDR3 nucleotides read TGCGCCAGCAGCCAAGAAGCCGAAGTAGCCAAAAACATTCAGTACTTC.

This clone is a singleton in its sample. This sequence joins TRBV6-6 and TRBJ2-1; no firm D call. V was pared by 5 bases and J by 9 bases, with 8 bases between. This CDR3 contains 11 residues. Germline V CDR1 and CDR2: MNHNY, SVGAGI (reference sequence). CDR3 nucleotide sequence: TGTGCCAGCAGTCCCCGAAGTGAGCAGTTCTTC. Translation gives CASSPRSEQFF.

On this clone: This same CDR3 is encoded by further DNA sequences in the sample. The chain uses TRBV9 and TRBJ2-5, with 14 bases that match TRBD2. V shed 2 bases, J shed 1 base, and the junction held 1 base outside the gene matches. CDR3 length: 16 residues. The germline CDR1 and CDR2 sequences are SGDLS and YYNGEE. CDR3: CASSVGLAGGQETQYF. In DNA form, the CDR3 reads TGTGCCAGCAGCGTCGGACTAGCGGGAGGCCAAGAGACCCAGTACTTC.

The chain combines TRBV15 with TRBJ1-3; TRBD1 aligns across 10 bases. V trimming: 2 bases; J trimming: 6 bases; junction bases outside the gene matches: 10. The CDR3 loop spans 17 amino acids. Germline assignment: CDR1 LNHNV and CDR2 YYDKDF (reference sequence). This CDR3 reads CATSRLPGTGVQNTIYF. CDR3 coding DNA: TGTGCCACCAGCAGACTACCCGGGACAGGGGTACAAAACACCATATATTTT.

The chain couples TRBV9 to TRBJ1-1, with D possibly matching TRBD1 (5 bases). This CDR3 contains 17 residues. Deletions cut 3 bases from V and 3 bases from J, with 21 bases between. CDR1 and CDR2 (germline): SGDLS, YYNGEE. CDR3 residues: CASSARGGGIEDTEAFF. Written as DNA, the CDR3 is TGTGCCAGCAGCGCGAGGGGCGGAGGGATAGAGGACACTGAAGCTTTCTTT. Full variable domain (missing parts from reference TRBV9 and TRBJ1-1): DSGVTQTPKHLITATGQRVTLRCSPRSGDLSVYWYQQSLDQGLQFLIQYYNGEERAKGNILERFSAQQFPDLHSELNLSSLELGDSALYFCASSARGGGIEDTEAFFGQGTRLTVV.

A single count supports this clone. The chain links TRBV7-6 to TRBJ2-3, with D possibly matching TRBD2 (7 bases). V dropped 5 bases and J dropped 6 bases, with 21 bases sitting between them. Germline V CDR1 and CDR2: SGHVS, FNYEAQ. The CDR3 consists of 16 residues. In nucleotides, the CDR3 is TGTGCCAGCAGCCCCAGGGAGGGGGGGCGCTTGGATACGCAGTATTTT. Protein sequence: CASSPREGGRLDTQYF.

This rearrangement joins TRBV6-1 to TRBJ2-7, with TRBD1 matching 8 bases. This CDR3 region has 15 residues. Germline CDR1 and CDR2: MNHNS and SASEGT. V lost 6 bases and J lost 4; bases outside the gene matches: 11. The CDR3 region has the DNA TGTGCCAGCAGAGGGACCAGGGGGCCGGGTTACGAGCAGTACTTC. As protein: CASRGTRGPGYEQYF.

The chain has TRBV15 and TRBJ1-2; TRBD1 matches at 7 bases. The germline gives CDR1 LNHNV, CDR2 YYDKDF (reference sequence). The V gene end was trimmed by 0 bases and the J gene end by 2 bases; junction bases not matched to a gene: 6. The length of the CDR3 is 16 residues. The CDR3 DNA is TGTGCCACCAGCAGAGAGGGGGGACAGACGAACTATGGCTACACCTTC. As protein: CATSREGGQTNYGYTF. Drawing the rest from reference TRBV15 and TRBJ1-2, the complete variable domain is DAMVIQNPRYQVTQFGKPVTLSCSQTLNHNVMYWYQQKSSQAPKLLFHYYDKDFNNEADTPDNFQSRRPNTSFCFLDIRSPGLGDTAMYLCATSREGGQTNYGYTFGSGTRLTVV.

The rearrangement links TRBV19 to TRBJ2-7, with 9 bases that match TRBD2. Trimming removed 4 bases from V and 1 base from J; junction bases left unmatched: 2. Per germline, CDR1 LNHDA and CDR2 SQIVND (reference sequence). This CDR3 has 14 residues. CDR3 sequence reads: CASSRAGGSYEQYF. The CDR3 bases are TGTGCCAGTAGTAGGGCGGGAGGGTCCTACGAGCAGTACTTC.

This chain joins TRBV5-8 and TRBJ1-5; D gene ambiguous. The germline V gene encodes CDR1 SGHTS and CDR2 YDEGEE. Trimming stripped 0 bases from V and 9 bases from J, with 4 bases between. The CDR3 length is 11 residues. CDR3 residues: CASSLVGPQHF. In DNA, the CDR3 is TGTGCCAGCAGCTTGGTTGGGCCCCAGCATTTT.

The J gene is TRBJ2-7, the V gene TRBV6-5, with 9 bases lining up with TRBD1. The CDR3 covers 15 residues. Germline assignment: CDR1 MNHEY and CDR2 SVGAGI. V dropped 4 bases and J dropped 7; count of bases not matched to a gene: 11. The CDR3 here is CASSFSGTGYAEQYF. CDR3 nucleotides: TGTGCCAGCAGTTTTTCCGGGACAGGGTACGCGGAGCAGTACTTC.

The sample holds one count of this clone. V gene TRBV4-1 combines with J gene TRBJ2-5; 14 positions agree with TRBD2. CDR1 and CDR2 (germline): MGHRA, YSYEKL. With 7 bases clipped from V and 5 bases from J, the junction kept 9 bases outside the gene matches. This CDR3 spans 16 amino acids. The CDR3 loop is CASTPGLAGVFETQYF. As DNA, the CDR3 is TGCGCCAGCACCCCGGGACTAGCGGGGGTTTTCGAGACCCAGTACTTC.

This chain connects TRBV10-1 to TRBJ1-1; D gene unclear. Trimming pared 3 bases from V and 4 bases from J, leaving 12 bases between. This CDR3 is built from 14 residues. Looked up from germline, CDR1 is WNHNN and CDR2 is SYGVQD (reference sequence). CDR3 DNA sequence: TGCGCCAGCAGTGAACAGCATCCCGGCACTGAAGCTTTCTTT. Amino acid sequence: CASSEQHPGTEAFF.

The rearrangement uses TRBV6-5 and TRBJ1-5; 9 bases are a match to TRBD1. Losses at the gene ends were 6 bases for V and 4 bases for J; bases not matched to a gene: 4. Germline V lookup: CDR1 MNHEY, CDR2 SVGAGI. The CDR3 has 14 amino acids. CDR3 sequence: CASSDRGFNQPQHF. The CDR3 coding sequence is TGTGCCAGCAGCGACAGGGGGTTTAATCAGCCCCAGCATTTT.

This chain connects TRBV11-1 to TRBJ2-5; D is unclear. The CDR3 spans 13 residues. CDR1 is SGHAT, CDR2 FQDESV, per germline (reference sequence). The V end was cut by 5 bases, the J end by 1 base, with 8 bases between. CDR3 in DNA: TGTGCCAGCAGCCCCGGGCCCCAAGAGACCCAGTACTTC. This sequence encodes CASSPGPQETQYF.